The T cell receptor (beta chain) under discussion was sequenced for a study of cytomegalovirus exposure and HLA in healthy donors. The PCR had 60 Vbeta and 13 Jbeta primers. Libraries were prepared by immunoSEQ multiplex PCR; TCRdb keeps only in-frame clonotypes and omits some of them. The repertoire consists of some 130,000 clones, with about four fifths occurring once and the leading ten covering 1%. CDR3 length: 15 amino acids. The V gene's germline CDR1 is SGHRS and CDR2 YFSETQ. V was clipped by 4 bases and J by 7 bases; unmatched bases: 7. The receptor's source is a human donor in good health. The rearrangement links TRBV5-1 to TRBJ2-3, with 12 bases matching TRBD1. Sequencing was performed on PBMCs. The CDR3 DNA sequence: TGCGCCAGCAGCCCCGGGACAGGGGGCAGGAATACGCAGTATTTT. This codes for CASSPGTGGRNTQYF. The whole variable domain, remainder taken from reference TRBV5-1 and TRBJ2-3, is KAGVTQTPRYLIKTRGQQVTLSCSPISGHRSVSWYQQTPGQGLQFLFEYFSETQRNKGNFPGRFSGRQFSNSRSEMNVSTLELGDSALYLCASSPGTGGRNTQYFGPGTRLTVL.